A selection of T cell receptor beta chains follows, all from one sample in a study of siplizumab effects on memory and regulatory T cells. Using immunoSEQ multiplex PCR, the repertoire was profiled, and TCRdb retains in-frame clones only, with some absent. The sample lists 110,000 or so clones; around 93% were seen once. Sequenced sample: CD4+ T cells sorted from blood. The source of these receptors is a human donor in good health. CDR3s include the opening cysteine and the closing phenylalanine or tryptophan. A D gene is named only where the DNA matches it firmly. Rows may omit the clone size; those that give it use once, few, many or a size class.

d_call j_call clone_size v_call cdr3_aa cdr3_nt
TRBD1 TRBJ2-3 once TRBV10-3 CAISELGQGASDTQYF TGTGCCATCAGTGAACTGGGACAGGGGGCGTCAGATACGCAGTATTTT
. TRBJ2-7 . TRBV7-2 CASSLSGYEQYF TGTGCCAGCAGCTTATCCGGCTACGAGCAGTACTTC
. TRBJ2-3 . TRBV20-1 CSARNPDTQYF TGCAGTGCTAGGAATCCAGATACGCAGTATTTT
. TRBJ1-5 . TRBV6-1 CASTLDRSNQPQHF TGTGCCAGCACCCTAGACAGAAGCAATCAGCCCCAGCATTTT
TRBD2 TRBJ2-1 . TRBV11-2 CASSLDPGLAGGDLNEQFF TGTGCCAGCAGCTTAGATCCAGGGCTAGCGGGAGGGGATTTGAATGAGCAGTTCTTC
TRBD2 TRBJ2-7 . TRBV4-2 CASSPAGDSGRAWYEQYF TGTGCCAGCAGCCCCGCTGGCGATAGCGGGAGGGCCTGGTACGAGCAGTACTTC
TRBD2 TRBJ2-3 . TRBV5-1 CASSLGLAGSDTQYF TGCGCCAGCAGCTTGGGTCTAGCGGGGTCAGATACGCAGTATTTT
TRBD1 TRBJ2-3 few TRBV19 CASSINRGLSTDTQYF TGTGCCAGTAGTATAAACAGGGGGCTTAGCACAGATACGCAGTATTTT
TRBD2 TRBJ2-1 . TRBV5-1 CASSPTSGSYNEQFF TGCGCCAGCAGCCCTACTAGCGGGAGTTACAATGAGCAGTTCTTC
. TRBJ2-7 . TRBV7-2 CASSLSGGYEQYF TGTGCCAGCAGCTTATCAGGAGGGTACGAGCAGTACTTC
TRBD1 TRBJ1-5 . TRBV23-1 CASSQPTGLVSNQPQHF TGCGCCAGCAGTCAACCGACAGGGTTAGTTAGCAATCAGCCCCAGCATTTT
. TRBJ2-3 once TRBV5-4 CASSQGLTSTDTQYF TGTGCCAGCAGCCAGGGACTCACTAGCACAGATACGCAGTATTTT
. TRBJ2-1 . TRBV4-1 CASRSPGASLDNEQFF TGCGCCAGCAGGTCCCCAGGGGCCTCACTCGACAATGAGCAGTTCTTC
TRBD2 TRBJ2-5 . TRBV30 CAWSVKIPTSGMYF TGTGCCTGGAGTGTAAAAATTCCGACTAGCGGGATGTACTTC
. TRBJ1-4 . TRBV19 CASSIGGMTNEKLFF TGTGCCAGTAGTATAGGAGGGATGACTAATGAAAAACTGTTTTTT
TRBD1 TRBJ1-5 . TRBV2 CASRGDRGGNQPQHF TGTGCCAGCAGGGGCGACAGGGGTGGCAATCAGCCCCAGCATTTT
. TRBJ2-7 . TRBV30 CAWSRGLALNYEQYF TGTGCCTGGAGTAGAGGGCTAGCGCTAAACTACGAGCAGTACTTC
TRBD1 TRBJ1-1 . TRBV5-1 CASSRLQGENTEAFF TGCGCCAGCAGCCGCCTCCAGGGGGAGAACACTGAAGCTTTCTTT
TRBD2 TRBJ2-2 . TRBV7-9 CASSRTSGSLWELFF TGTGCCAGCAGCCGGACTAGCGGGAGTCTGTGGGAGCTGTTTTTT
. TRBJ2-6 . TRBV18 CASSPAGPASGANVLTF TGTGCCAGCTCCCCGGCGGGGCCGGCCTCTGGGGCCAACGTCCTGACTTTC
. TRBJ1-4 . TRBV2 CASRETSTNEKLFF TGTGCCAGCAGGGAGACGTCAACTAATGAAAAACTGTTTTTT
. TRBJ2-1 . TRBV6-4 CASSEEALGYNEQFF TGTGCCAGCAGTGAAGAGGCCCTCGGCTACAATGAGCAGTTCTTC